The next 32 T cell receptor beta chains were all read from a single sample in a study of CD8+CD57+ T cells in acquired aplastic anemia (dated by TCRdb to between 2018 and 2020). Data came from an Illumina HiSeq 2000. Profiling of TCR beta VDJ combinations and CDR3 sequences used genomic DNA as the template. The public reads were run again by TCRdb, first through fastp at Q25 and then through MiXCR, and only productive beta chains were kept. Each record represents a unique CDR3 protein, reported with the most common genes and DNA among its rows. The sample yields fewer than 200,000 distinct CDR3 sequences; roughly 63% were counted once. 45% of the sample comes from the top ten. Sequencing was carried out using sorted CD4+, CD8+, or CD8+CD57+ T cells (not recorded which) from PBMCs. The receptors here all came from a human donor in good health.

The chain links TRBV20-1 to TRBJ1-3; D ambiguous. V was cut by 3 bases and J by 1 base, with 10 bases left in between. CDR3 length: 14 residues. CDR1 DFQATT and CDR2 SNEGSKA come from the germline V gene (reference sequence). CDR3 coding DNA: TGCAGTGCTAGGTCTCCCCGTTCTGGAAACACCATATATTTT. It translates to CSARSPRSGNTIYF.

This chain joins TRBV2 and TRBJ2-7, with unresolved D. CDR1 and CDR2 (germline): SNHLY, FYNNEI. V was clipped by 4 bases and J by 3 bases, with 10 bases between them. CDR3 length: 13 residues. CDR3 DNA: TGTGCCAGCAGTGCATCACGAGGCTACGAGCAGTACTTC. It specifies CASSASRGYEQYF.

On this clonotype: Since a much larger clone is just one base distant, this may be a read error. The rearrangement links TRBV6-5 to TRBJ2-5; weak D call: TRBD1 (6 bases). CDR1 MNHEY and CDR2 SVGAGI come from the germline V gene. The CDR3 extends over 15 amino acids. Deletions cut 4 bases from V and 5 bases from J, with 17 bases between. The DNA for the CDR3 is TGTGCCAGCAGTTGGGCGGCAGGGGAGTTGGAGACCCAGTACTTC. Its translation is CASSWAAGELETQYF.

This clonotype has more than one count but fewer than ten. V and J are TRBV20-1 and TRBJ1-1; D is uncertain. Germline-derived CDR1 and CDR2 are DFQATT and SNEGSKA (reference sequence). This CDR3 region has 11 residues. The ends were cut back, 6 bases at V and 1 base at J, with 6 bases in the middle. The CDR3 loop is CSATWNTEAFF. As DNA, the CDR3 is TGCAGTGCCACCTGGAACACTGAAGCTTTCTTT.

The rearrangement links TRBV19 to TRBJ2-1, with TRBD2 matching 7 bases. The V segment lost 0 bases and the J segment 4 bases; nucleotides outside the gene matches: 6. CDR1 and CDR2 (germline): LNHDA, SQIVND (reference sequence). This CDR3 has 16 residues. CDR3 in amino acids: CASSIDRSGIYNEQFF. The CDR3 DNA reads as TGTGCCAGTAGTATAGATCGCAGCGGGATTTACAATGAGCAGTTCTTC.

This clonotype has a count of ten or more. This chain joins TRBV7-6 and TRBJ1-6, with D possibly TRBD1 on 5 matching bases. This CDR3 has 16 residues. V lost 3 bases, J lost 5 bases, and 14 bases lay in between. The germline V gene has CDR1 SGHVS and CDR2 FNYEAQ. CDR3 in DNA: TGTGCCAGCAGCTTCCTAGGGGCTTTCGATAATTCACCCCTCCACTTT. The encoded protein is CASSFLGAFDNSPLHF.

This clonotype has a count of ten or more. The chain couples TRBV9 to TRBJ1-3; the match to TRBD1 covers 9 bases. This CDR3 is 16 amino acids long. V lost 4 bases to trimming and J lost 2 bases; unmatched junction nucleotides: 7. Germline V gene data show CDR1 as SGDLS and CDR2 as YYNGEE. CDR3 nucleotide sequence: TGTGCCAGCAGCCGTGGACAGGGGACAACTGGAAACACCATATATTTT. Its protein product is CASSRGQGTTGNTIYF. Full variable domain (outside the CDR3, taken from reference TRBV9 and TRBJ1-3): DSGVTQTPKHLITATGQRVTLRCSPRSGDLSVYWYQQSLDQGLQFLIQYYNGEERAKGNILERFSAQQFPDLHSELNLSSLELGDSALYFCASSRGQGTTGNTIYFGEGSWLTVV.

Here the CDR3 DNA reads TGTGCCACCCGCACCGAAGGGGGACTGCTGGAAGAGACCCAGTACTTC. It yields the protein CATRTEGGLLEETQYF. The rearrangement uses TRBV7-9 and TRBJ2-5; D tentatively reads TRBD1 or TRBD2 (6 bases each). Between the trimmed V and J ends, which lost 10 bases and 3 bases, there was a span of 24 bases. CDR1 and CDR2 from the germline V gene are SEHNR and FQNEAQ (reference sequence). The CDR3 contains 16 residues.

This clonotype was counted at least ten times. The rearrangement joins TRBV7-2 to TRBJ2-1, with a tentative D call TRBD2 (6 bases). The CDR3 consists of 17 residues. Germline lookup yields CDR1 SGHTA and CDR2 FQGNSA. Trimming cost V 2 bases and J 5 bases, with 19 bases left between them. The CDR3 nucleotides are TGTGCCAGCAGCTTACTCCTACTAGCCCTCCCTAACAATGAGCAGTTCTTC. Translating it yields CASSLLLLALPNNEQFF. The full variable domain, completed using reference TRBV7-2 and TRBJ2-1, is GAGVSQSPSNKVTEKGKDVELRCDPISGHTALYWYRQSLGQGLEFLIYFQGNSAPDKSGLPSDRFSAERTGGSVSTLTIQRTQQEDSAVYLCASSLLLLALPNNEQFFGPGTRLTVL.

This chain joins TRBV11-1 and TRBJ2-7, with 10 bases matching TRBD1. CDR1 and CDR2 (germline): SGHAT, FQDESV (reference sequence). Trimming took 5 bases from V and 2 from J; bases not matched to a gene: 12. CDR3 length: 17 amino acids. For the CDR3, the DNA is TGTGCCAGCAGCCTTGCCGGGACAGGGGACACTACCTACGAGCAGTACTTC. It translates to CASSLAGTGDTTYEQYF.

This clonotype is a singleton in its sample. CDR3 nucleotides: TGCAGTGCTAGGGCCCGCGGGGGGTCCTCCTACAATGAGCAGTTCTTC. Its protein is CSARARGGSSYNEQFF. The V and J genes are TRBV20-1 and TRBJ2-1, with 8 bases identical to TRBD2. The germline CDR1 and CDR2 sequences are DFQATT and SNEGSKA (reference sequence). The ends lost 3 bases at V and 0 bases at J; junction bases unmatched: 7. The CDR3 runs to 16 residues.

There are many counts of this clonotype. This sequence joins TRBV25-1 and TRBJ2-2; no reliable D call. Looked up from germline, CDR1 is MGHDK and CDR2 is SYGVNS. CDR3 length equals 13 residues. Between the trimmed V and J ends, which lost 1 base and 5 bases, there was a span of 5 bases. CDR3 in amino acids: CASSESLTGELFF. DNA for the CDR3: TGTGCCAGCAGTGAATCGTTAACCGGGGAGCTGTTTTTT.

This clonotype was seen a few times. V usage is TRBV20-1 and J usage is TRBJ1-1; 8 nucleotides line up with TRBD1. Germline V gives CDR1 DFQATT, CDR2 SNEGSKA (reference sequence). CDR3 size: 13 residues. The V segment lost 6 bases and the J segment 0 bases; nucleotides outside the gene matches: 3. The CDR3: CSANRGMNTEAFF. In DNA, the CDR3 is TGCAGTGCGAACAGGGGGATGAACACTGAAGCTTTCTTT.

The table lists this clonotype with many counts. The V call is TRBV7-8, the J call TRBJ2-1, with 8 bases matching TRBD2. CDR1 and CDR2 (germline): SGHVS, FQNEAQ. V gave up 4 bases and J gave up 4 bases; unmatched junction bases: 9. This CDR3 spans 16 amino acids. The CDR3 sequence is CASSYAFSSGYNEQFF. CDR3 nucleotide sequence: TGTGCCAGCAGCTATGCATTTTCTAGCGGGTACAATGAGCAGTTCTTC.

This clonotype was detected only once. J is TRBJ2-7 and V is TRBV7-8, with D tentatively TRBD1 or TRBD2 (5 bases each). Germline V gene lookup returns CDR1 SGHVS and CDR2 FQNEAQ. The V end lost 3 bases, the J end lost 3 bases, and 15 bases lay between the germline ends. The CDR3 has 15 residues. CDR3 bases: TGTGCCAGCAGCTTTTTTGGGGGAACGGGCTACGAGCAGTACTTC. Its translation is CASSFFGGTGYEQYF.

The gene calls are TRBV6-5 and TRBJ2-3; possibly TRBD2 for D (5 bases). This CDR3 spans 14 amino acids. Trimming removed 2 bases from V and 5 bases from J, with 11 bases in between. Germline V gene data show CDR1 as MNHEY and CDR2 as SVGAGI. Here the CDR3 reads CASSYPGSLDTQYF. The CDR3 coding sequence is TGTGCCAGCAGTTACCCGGGAAGCCTAGATACGCAGTATTTT.

This clonotype was counted many times. CDR3 coding DNA: TGTGCCAGCAGTGAACTTGTCGGGAGGGGGATTTACAATGAGCAGTTCTTC. It codes for CASSELVGRGIYNEQFF. The rearrangement joins TRBV25-1 to TRBJ2-1; TRBD2 aligns across 8 bases. Per the germline V gene, CDR1 is MGHDK and CDR2 is SYGVNS. The CDR3 spans 17 residues. Losses at the gene ends were 2 bases for V and 4 bases for J; bases not matched to a gene: 10. The complete variable domain, with remaining parts taken from reference TRBV25-1 and TRBJ2-1, reads EADIYQTPRYLVIGTGKKITLECSQTMGHDKMYWYQQDPGMELHLIHYSYGVNSTEKGDLSSESTVSRIRTEHFPLTLESARPSHTSQYLCASSELVGRGIYNEQFFGPGTRLTVL.

The V gene is TRBV12-3 or TRBV12-4, the J gene TRBJ1-6; D unresolved. The V end was cut by 4 bases, the J end by 5 bases, with 9 bases between. The CDR3 runs 14 residues. Here the CDR3 reads CASSYANDNSPLHF. The CDR3 DNA reads as TGTGCCAGCAGTTACGCAAACGATAATTCACCCCTCCACTTT.

This clonotype was counted at least ten times. The chain combines TRBV9 with TRBJ1-6; 10 nucleotides align to TRBD1. The J segment lost 9 bases and the V segment lost 2 bases, leaving 11 bases of the junction unmatched. CDR3 length equals 17 residues. Germline V lookup: CDR1 SGDLS, CDR2 YYNGEE. The chain's CDR3 is CASSVGQGVLGVSPLHF. As DNA, the CDR3 is TGTGCCAGCAGCGTCGGACAGGGGGTTCTCGGGGTTTCACCCCTCCACTTT.

Of note for this clonotype: The junction shows a germline mismatch at one end, possibly a read error. The chain joins TRBV7-9 to TRBJ2-7, with TRBD1 matching over 7 bases. The CDR3 spans 13 residues. In germline, CDR1 is SEHNR, CDR2 FQNEAQ (reference sequence). This CDR3 is CASSQGVAYEQYF. The CDR3 nucleotides are TGCGCCAGCAGCCAGGGGGTGGCCTACGAGCAGTACTTC.

The chain has TRBV7-9 and TRBJ2-3; 8 bases line up with TRBD2. Germline loops: CDR1 SEHNR, CDR2 FQNEAQ (reference sequence). The V gene end was trimmed by 5 bases and the J gene end by 2 bases; junction bases not matched to a gene: 9. This CDR3 spans 16 amino acids. The CDR3 reads CASSHGLAPNTDTQYF. The CDR3, as DNA: TGTGCCAGCAGCCACGGACTAGCCCCTAACACAGATACGCAGTATTTT.

V and J are TRBV29-1 and TRBJ1-1, with D possibly being TRBD1 (6 bases). Germline CDR1 reads SQVTM; CDR2 reads ANQGSEA. The CDR3 is 15 amino acids. The germline V and J ends were trimmed by 7 bases and 0 bases, with 18 bases remaining between them. The CDR3 coding sequence is TGCAGCGCGGGTAGACAGGCTACAATGAACACTGAAGCTTTCTTT. Its protein product is CSAGRQATMNTEAFF. The full variable domain, rest sourced from reference TRBV29-1 and TRBJ1-1, is SAVISQKPSRDICQRGTSLTIQCQVDSQVTMMFWYRQQPGQSLTLIATANQGSEATYESGFVIDKFPISRPNLTFSTLTVSNMSPEDSSIYLCSAGRQATMNTEAFFGQGTRLTVV.

To note about this clonotype: This could be a read error, since a much larger clone is one nucleotide away. This chain connects TRBV6-2 or TRBV6-3 to TRBJ2-1; TRBD1 might be the D (5 bases). The CDR3 runs to 13 residues. CDR1 is MNHEY and CDR2 is SVGEGT in the germline V gene. CDR3 sequence reads: CASSYEAGNEQSF. CDR3 sequence (DNA): TGTGCCAGCAGTTACGAGGCAGGGAATGAGCAGTCCTTC.

This clonotype was detected many times. This chain links TRBV13 with TRBJ2-5, with 7 positions matching TRBD2. Germline V gives CDR1 PRHDT, CDR2 FYEKMQ (reference sequence). The CDR3 covers 14 residues. V dropped 5 bases and J dropped 3; count of bases not matched to a gene: 6. CDR3: CASSVSGHKETQYF. The CDR3 nucleotides are TGTGCCAGCAGCGTTAGCGGGCATAAAGAGACCCAGTACTTC.

The chain has TRBV25-1 and TRBJ2-3; D is unresolved. The CDR3 covers 14 residues. Between the trimmed V and J ends, which lost 2 bases and 3 bases, there was a span of 9 bases. Per germline, CDR1 MGHDK and CDR2 SYGVNS. As DNA, the CDR3 is TGTGCCAGCAGTGAACCGGGTGAAACAGATACGCAGTATTTT. Protein product: CASSEPGETDTQYF.

J is TRBJ2-5 and V is TRBV12-3 or TRBV12-4, with D tentatively TRBD2 (5 bases). V was clipped by 10 bases and J by 7 bases, with 16 bases between them. The CDR3 totals 12 residues. The CDR3, as DNA: TGTGCCACCGCCGCGGGCGACGTGACCCAGTACTTC. Translated, it gives CATAAGDVTQYF.

This clonotype was counted ten times or more. CDR3 sequence: CSATEGQGASLAFYEQYF. CDR3 sequence (DNA): TGCAGTGCGACGGAAGGACAGGGGGCCTCCCTCGCGTTCTACGAGCAGTACTTC. The genes are TRBV20-1 and TRBJ2-7; 11 bases map to TRBD1. CDR3 length: 18 amino acids. Trimming cost V 6 bases and J 3 bases; bases outside gene matches: 19. Per the germline V gene, CDR1 is DFQATT and CDR2 is SNEGSKA (reference sequence).

This chain connects TRBV15 to TRBJ2-7, with TRBD1 matching over 8 bases. The CDR3 length is 14 residues. V lost 3 bases and J lost 6; bases outside the gene matches: 7. CDR1 and CDR2 (germline): LNHNV, YYDKDF (reference sequence). The chain's CDR3 is CATSRTGTGSEQYF. Here the CDR3 DNA reads TGTGCCACCAGCAGGACCGGGACAGGTAGCGAGCAGTACTTC.

This clonotype was recorded at least ten times. This sequence joins TRBV6-6 and TRBJ2-3, with D tentatively TRBD1 or TRBD2 (5 bases each). This CDR3 spans 13 amino acids. V was trimmed by 10 bases and J by 3 bases, leaving 14 bases between them. Germline V gene lookup returns CDR1 MNHNY and CDR2 SVGAGI (reference sequence). CDR3 coding DNA: TGTGCCATGGGGCGGGCTGGGACAGATACGCAGTATTTT. This sequence encodes CAMGRAGTDTQYF.

This clonotype was seen a handful of times. V and J are TRBV25-1 and TRBJ1-1; the D is unclear. The germline gives CDR1 MGHDK, CDR2 SYGVNS. The CDR3 is 14 residues long. Trimming cost V 2 bases and J 4 bases, with 11 bases left between them. For the CDR3, the DNA is TGTGCCAGCAGTGAACCCACATCCTCCACTGAAGCTTTCTTT. It encodes CASSEPTSSTEAFF.

The chain carries TRBV10-1 and TRBJ2-2; D might be TRBD1 or TRBD2, each matching 7 bases. In germline, CDR1 is WNHNN, CDR2 SYGVQD (reference sequence). Trimming left V 10 bases short and J 6 bases short, with 12 bases between. The CDR3 totals 12 residues. The CDR3 region has the DNA TGCGCCAACCCAGGGGGGGCCGGGGAGCTGTTTTTT. This translates into CANPGGAGELFF.

This clonotype has more than one count but fewer than ten. The V gene is TRBV2, the J gene TRBJ2-7, with D possibly matching TRBD1 (5 bases). Trimming removed 5 bases at V and 2 bases at J, with 10 bases between. The V gene's germline CDR1 is SNHLY and CDR2 FYNNEI. The CDR3 runs to 13 residues. In DNA, the CDR3 is TGTGCCAGCAGTCAGGGTCCCCCCTACGAGCAGTACTTC. Translating it yields CASSQGPPYEQYF.